A single sample gave rise to the 5 T cell receptor beta chains below, sequenced in a study of cytotoxic CD8 clonotypes in ibrutinib-treated CLL. Data came from immunoSEQ multiplex PCR; TCRdb stores just in-frame clones and leaves some out. Of more than 110,000 clones listed, more than 85% were seen once; the top ten hold 10% to 14%. Sequencing used PBMCs, obtained after 12 months of ibrutinib treatment. These receptors were obtained from a human donor with chronic lymphocytic leukemia.

The genes are TRBV4-1 and TRBJ2-3; possibly TRBD2 for D (7 bases). This CDR3 spans 15 amino acids. Looked up from germline, CDR1 is MGHRA and CDR2 is YSYEKL. V was pared by 3 bases and J by 4 bases, with 14 bases between. The chain's CDR3 is CASSQDSGMADTQYF. The CDR3 region has the DNA TGCGCCAGCAGCCAGGACAGCGGGATGGCAGATACGCAGTATTTT.

The CDR3 spells CASSLGLAGLNKQYF. CDR3 bases: TGCGCCAGCAGCCTGGGACTAGCGGGATTAAACAAGCAGTACTTC. The chain uses TRBV4-3 and TRBJ2-7; TRBD2 aligns across 13 bases. CDR1 and CDR2 (germline): LGHNA, YSLEER. The trim removed 4 bases at V and 8 bases at J, leaving 8 bases unmatched. CDR3 length equals 15 residues.

J is TRBJ2-3 and V is TRBV12-5, with D possibly matching TRBD2 (6 bases). Germline lookup yields CDR1 LGHNT and CDR2 FRNRAP. This CDR3 contains 14 residues. The V and J ends lost 5 bases and 4 bases respectively, with 13 bases between them. The chain's CDR3 is CASGASGVADTQYF. The DNA of the CDR3 is TGTGCTAGTGGTGCCTCGGGGGTAGCAGATACGCAGTATTTT.

This sequence joins TRBV28 and TRBJ1-5, with 9 bases lining up with TRBD1. J lost 3 bases, V lost 5 bases, and 11 bases had no gene match. Germline-derived CDR1 and CDR2 are MDHEN and SYDVKM. The CDR3 extends over 17 amino acids. The CDR3, as DNA: TGTGCCAGCAGTCGAGGCCCAGGGACAGGGACCAATCAGCCCCAGCATTTT. This translates into CASSRGPGTGTNQPQHF.

The chain combines TRBV5-6 with TRBJ2-2, with D possibly being TRBD2 (5 bases). Germline CDR1 is SGHDT and CDR2 is YYEEEE. This CDR3 is built from 16 residues. The V end was cut by 4 bases, the J end by 2 bases, with 15 bases between. The CDR3 loop is CASSPEGLFNTGELFF. The CDR3 coding sequence is TGTGCCAGCAGCCCCGAAGGACTTTTCAACACCGGGGAGCTGTTTTTT.